The clone carrying this T cell receptor beta chain was observed once. What it binds is unknown. Cells designated naive CD8 were CD45RO-negative and were positively selected for CCR7, with terminally differentiated effector memory CD45RA+ cells excluded. These data are taken from a study of shared clonotypes between healthy human individuals. The study, taken as a whole, reports: Estimated richness was generally greater in naive than memory subsets. Large depth notwithstanding, sorted-subset sequencing proved incomplete by rarefaction. Deeper or shallower sequencing was expected to change how clonotypes are shared among donors.

V lost 3 bases to trimming and J lost 8 bases, with 12 bases between them. CDR3 length equals 13 residues. The germline CDR1 and CDR2 sequences are SGHRS and YFSETQ. Authors' analysis steps: For the immunoSEQ data, sequences were junction-only without quality scores, so filtering differed. Data came from immunoSEQ multiplex PCR; TCRdb stores just in-frame clones and leaves some out. The D gene and trimming were derived from the DNA, and the V and J assignments and clone size from that table. The top ten hold around 0.097% of the sample, which has approximately 650,000 clones, around 95% seen once. This TCR was sampled from a woman aged 30 to 39 in good health. Sequencing input: naive CD8+ T cells sorted from blood. The V and J genes are TRBV5-1 and TRBJ2-1; weak D call: TRBD2 (6 bases). The CDR3 region has the DNA TGCGCCAGCAGCTCGATTGGGGACTATGAGCAGTTCTTC. The encoded protein is CASSSIGDYEQFF.